The clone carrying this TCR beta chain has a single count. Antigen specificity is unknown. These data belong to a study of T cell responses to AZD1222 COVID-19 vaccine. Across the study: Samples with a second dose at about 4 or about 12 weeks were pooled together.

General study results and limits: Spike-specific TCRs gained breadth and depth after people received two AZD1222 doses. CD4 TCRs associated with vaccination spanned spike, dominating at 160-218 and 743-854. Donors were chiefly white British, with a greater number of females, and clonal diversity was perhaps underestimated.

Assay used: immunoSEQ multiplex PCR; TCRdb lists only in-frame clones, some missing. The sample includes more than 100,000 clones, 70% to 90% seen only once; the top ten take approximately 8.4%. Trimming pared 5 bases from V and 4 bases from J, leaving 14 bases between. The germline V gene has CDR1 MGHRA and CDR2 YSYEKL. This CDR3 is built from 14 residues. The chain joins TRBV4-1 to TRBJ1-2; possibly TRBD1 for D (5 bases). The sequence derives from an adult in good health. Here the sequenced sample was peripheral blood, taken on day 0 of AZD1222 vaccination. CDR3 bases: TGCGCCAGCAGCACCGGCCGGGGGGGCTATGGCTACACCTTC. Residues: CASSTGRGGYGYTF.